This TCR beta chain was sequenced in a study of blood T cells in healthy people across ages. Next came a second PCR, run for about 7 to 11 cycles, which used a sample-barcoded 5' primer along with a J-beta primer mix. One entry per CDR3 protein results from TCRdb running MiXCR on the 5' RACE reads. The sample lists hundreds of thousands of distinct CDR3 sequences, 55% to 75% occurring once. Germline CDR1 is DFQATT and CDR2 is SNEGSKA (reference sequence). Trimming removed 3 bases from V and 4 bases from J, with 20 bases in between. This CDR3 has 16 amino acids. This clonotype came up a few times. The sample consisted of blood. The TCR comes from a young man in good health. This chain joins TRBV20-1 and TRBJ2-3, with D possibly being TRBD2 (6 bases). The CDR3 DNA follows: TGCAGTGCTAGTTACAGGACTACCCTTGGCGCAGATACGCAGTATTTT. Translated, it gives CSASYRTTLGADTQYF.